These T cell receptor beta chains were read from a single sample in a study of blood T cell repertoires in COVID-19. Assay used: immunoSEQ multiplex PCR; TCRdb lists only in-frame clones, some missing. This table has under 300,000 clones, roughly 88% appearing once. Sequencing was performed on peripheral blood. The receptors here all came from a man aged 80 or over with acute or convalescent COVID-19. CDR3s include the opening cysteine and the closing phenylalanine or tryptophan. The D gene is left open where the match is weak. The size field is filled for only some rows; it gives once, few, many or a size class.

D,J,size,V,DNA,CDR3
TRBD1,TRBJ2-7,NA,TRBV5-5,TGTGCCAGCAGCGCTGGACAGGGGGCGCTCGGGCAGTACTTC,CASSAGQGALGQYF
TRBD2,TRBJ2-5,NA,TRBV28,TGTGCCTTTCGGGCTAGCGGGGAAGAGACCCAGTACTTC,CAFRASGEETQYF
NA,TRBJ1-5,NA,TRBV6-2/TRBV6-3,TGTGCCAGCAGTTATTTCGAAGGGGCAGTCAGTCAGCCCCAGCATTTT,CASSYFEGAVSQPQHF
TRBD1,TRBJ1-5,once,TRBV6-6,TGTGCCAGCACCCCGAGAGACAGGGACGTCAATCAGCCCCAGCATTTT,CASTPRDRDVNQPQHF
NA,TRBJ1-2,NA,TRBV5-5,TGTGCCAGCAGCTTGGCCCTTCAGGGCTACACCTTC,CASSLALQGYTF
NA,TRBJ2-1,NA,TRBV2,TGTGCCAGTACAGGGGGGGTGTACAATGAGCAGTTCTTC,CASTGGVYNEQFF
NA,TRBJ1-2,NA,TRBV6-5,TGTGCCAGCTACAACGCCAGGGTTGATGGCTACACCTTC,CASYNARVDGYTF
TRBD1,TRBJ2-1,NA,TRBV10-3,TGTGCCACCGGGGGGGACAGGGGCCCTCGTGAGCAGTTCTTC,CATGGDRGPREQFF
NA,TRBJ1-5,NA,TRBV27,TGTGCCAGCAGTGGGGGGGGTAGCAATCAGCCCCAGCATTTT,CASSGGGSNQPQHF
TRBD1,TRBJ1-2,NA,TRBV19,TGTGCCAGTAGTATAGATCACGCAGGGGGCGCGAATGGCTACACCTTC,CASSIDHAGGANGYTF
TRBD1,TRBJ1-6,once,TRBV7-2,TGTGCCAGCACCCAGGGACAGGCTAATTCACCCCTCCACTTT,CASTQGQANSPLHF
NA,TRBJ1-5,NA,TRBV7-9,TGTGCCAGCAGCTTGGACAGCCTAAATCAGCCCCAGCATTTT,CASSLDSLNQPQHF
NA,TRBJ1-2,NA,TRBV2,TGTGCCAGCAGTGACGGGCAGGGGATACGTTCTATGTTCCATGGCTACACCTTC,CASSDGQGIRSMFHGYTF
TRBD1,TRBJ1-3,NA,TRBV18,TGTGCCAGCTCAAGGGACAGCCCGCACCCTAATGGAAACACCATATATTTT,CASSRDSPHPNGNTIYF
NA,TRBJ2-1,NA,TRBV19,TGTGCCAGTAGTATAGGGCGGGCAGGTTCAAATGAGCAGTTCTTC,CASSIGRAGSNEQFF
NA,TRBJ2-4,NA,TRBV6-6,TGTGCCAGCAGCCCGAAACACCCCGCGGGTGCGGCAGCACTAGCCAAAAACATTCAGTACTTC,CASSPKHPAGAAALAKNIQYF